A selection of T cell receptor beta chains follows, all from one sample in a study of T cell repertoires in cytomegalovirus infection. Via MiXCR, TCRdb re-called the reads, giving one row per CDR3 protein. The repertoire consists of about 260,000 distinct CDR3 sequences, with roughly 13% occurring once and the leading ten covering 8.5% to 10%. The sequenced material came from PBMCs. Every receptor here comes from a human donor in good health (CMV status not recorded). Some clones in this sample may be carry-over from other donors' samples. Both conserved end residues are part of each CDR3. A D gene is named only where the DNA matches it firmly. Part of the rows lack a size; the others show once, few, many or a class for expanded clones.

d_gene	v_gene	j_gene	abundance	CDR3nt	CDR3aa
TRBD2	TRBV7-8	TRBJ2-1	many	TGTGCCAGCAGCCCCCGGGGACTAGCGGCCTACAATGAGCAGTTCTTC	CASSPRGLAAYNEQFF
-	TRBV2	TRBJ2-3	-	TGTGCCAGCAGTGAAGGACAGTCCCTAGCAGATACGCAGTATTTT	CASSEGQSLADTQYF
-	TRBV7-6	TRBJ2-5	-	TGTGCCAGCAGCTTAGTTGCGATGGGGGCCCAAGAGACCCAGTACTTC	CASSLVAMGAQETQYF
TRBD1	TRBV7-2	TRBJ2-3	many	TGTGCCAGCAGCTTAGACAGGGGGACAGATACGCAGTATTTT	CASSLDRGTDTQYF
-	TRBV6-1	TRBJ2-1	few	TGTGCCAGCAGTGAAGACAGGTATTCCTACAATGAGCAGTTCTTC	CASSEDRYSYNEQFF
-	TRBV19	TRBJ1-2	-	-	CASSTSVDRVHGYTF
-	TRBV7-9	TRBJ2-1	many	TGTGCCAGCAGCTTAGAAGGGATCCATGAGCAGTTCTTC	CASSLEGIHEQFF
TRBD1	TRBV11-2	TRBJ1-1	few	TGTGCCAGCAGCTCGGACAGGGGGCGCGGAAGTTTTTTT	CASSSDRGRGSFF
-	TRBV7-2	TRBJ1-1	many	TGTGCCAGCAGCCCTATAGGGCAGTTGAACACTGAAGCTTTCTTT	CASSPIGQLNTEAFF
TRBD2	TRBV7-2	TRBJ2-2	many	TGTGCCAGCAGCTTAGAGGGTGGCGGGAGAGGTACCGGGGAGCTGTTTTTT	CASSLEGGGRGTGELFF
-	TRBV19	TRBJ2-1	-	TGTGCCGTAGGACCCCCCTACAATGAGCAGTTCTTC	CAVGPPYNEQFF
-	TRBV7-2	TRBJ2-7	many	TGTGCCAGCAGCTTCGACGGCCCGTCCTACGAGCAGTACTTC	CASSFDGPSYEQYF
-	TRBV12-3/TRBV12-4	TRBJ2-2	few	TGTGCCAGCAGTTTAAAGACGGGGGTCAACACCGGGGAGCTGTTTTTT	CASSLKTGVNTGELFF